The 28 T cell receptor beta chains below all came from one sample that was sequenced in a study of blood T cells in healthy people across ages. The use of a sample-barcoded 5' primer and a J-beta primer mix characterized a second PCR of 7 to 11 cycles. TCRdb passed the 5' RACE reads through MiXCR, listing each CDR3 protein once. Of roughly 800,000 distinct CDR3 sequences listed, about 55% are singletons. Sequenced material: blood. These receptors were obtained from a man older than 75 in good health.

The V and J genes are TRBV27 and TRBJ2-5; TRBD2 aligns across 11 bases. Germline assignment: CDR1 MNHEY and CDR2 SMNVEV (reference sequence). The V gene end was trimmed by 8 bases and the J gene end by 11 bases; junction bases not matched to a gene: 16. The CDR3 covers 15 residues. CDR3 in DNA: TGTGCCAGCTTTGCCGTAGCGGGAGGGGGCAATGAGCAGTACTTC. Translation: CASFAVAGGGNEQYF.

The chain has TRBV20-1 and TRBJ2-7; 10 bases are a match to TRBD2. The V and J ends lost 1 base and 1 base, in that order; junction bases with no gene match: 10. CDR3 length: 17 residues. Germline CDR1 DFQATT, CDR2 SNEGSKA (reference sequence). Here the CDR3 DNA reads TGCAGTGCTAGAGGACTAGCGGGCCTCCGGGAATCCTACGAGCAGTACTTC. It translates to CSARGLAGLRESYEQYF.

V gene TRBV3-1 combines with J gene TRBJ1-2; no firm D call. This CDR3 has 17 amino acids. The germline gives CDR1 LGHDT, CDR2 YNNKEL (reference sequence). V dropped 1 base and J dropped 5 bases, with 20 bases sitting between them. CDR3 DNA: TGTGCCAGCAGCCAAGGAGGGAATATTTCCCGACATTATGGCTACACCTTC. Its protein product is CASSQGGNISRHYGYTF.

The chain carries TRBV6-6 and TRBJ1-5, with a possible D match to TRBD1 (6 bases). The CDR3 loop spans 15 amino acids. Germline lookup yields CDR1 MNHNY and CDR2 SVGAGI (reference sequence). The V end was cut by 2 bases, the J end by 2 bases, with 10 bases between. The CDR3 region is CASSYPQGGNQPQHF. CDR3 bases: TGTGCCAGCAGTTACCCACAGGGAGGCAATCAGCCCCAGCATTTT.

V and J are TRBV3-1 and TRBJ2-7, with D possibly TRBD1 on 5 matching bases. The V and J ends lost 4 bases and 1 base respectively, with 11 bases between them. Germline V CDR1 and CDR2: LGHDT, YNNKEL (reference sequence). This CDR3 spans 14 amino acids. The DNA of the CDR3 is TGTGCCAGCAGCCGAACCAGGGTTTCCTACGAGCAGTACTTC. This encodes CASSRTRVSYEQYF.

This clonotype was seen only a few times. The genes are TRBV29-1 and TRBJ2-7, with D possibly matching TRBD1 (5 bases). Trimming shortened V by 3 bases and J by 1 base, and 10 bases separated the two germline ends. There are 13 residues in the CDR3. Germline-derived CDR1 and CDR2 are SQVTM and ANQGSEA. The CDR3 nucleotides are TGCAGCGTTGAGGGGCAGCATTCCTACGAGCAGTACTTC. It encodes CSVEGQHSYEQYF.

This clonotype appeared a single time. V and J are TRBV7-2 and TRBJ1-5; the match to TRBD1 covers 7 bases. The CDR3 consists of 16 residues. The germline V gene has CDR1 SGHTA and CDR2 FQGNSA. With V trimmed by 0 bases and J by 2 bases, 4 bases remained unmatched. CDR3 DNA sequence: TGTGCCAGCAGCTTAGCGACAGGGAGGGGCAATCAGCCCCAGCATTTT. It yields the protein CASSLATGRGNQPQHF.

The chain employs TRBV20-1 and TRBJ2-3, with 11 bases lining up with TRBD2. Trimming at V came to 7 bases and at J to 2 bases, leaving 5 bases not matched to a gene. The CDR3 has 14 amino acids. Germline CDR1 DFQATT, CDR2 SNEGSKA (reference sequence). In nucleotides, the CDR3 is TGCAGTGAGGGGACTAGCGGCCCCACAGATACGCAGTATTTT. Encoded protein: CSEGTSGPTDTQYF.

The CDR3 loop is CASSYEAGLSPYNEQFF. Here the CDR3 DNA reads TGTGCCAGCAGTTACGAGGCGGGCCTCTCCCCCTACAATGAGCAGTTCTTC. The rearrangement links TRBV6-2 or TRBV6-3 to TRBJ2-1, with TRBD2 as a possible D gene (5 bases). Germline values: CDR1 MNHEY, CDR2 SVGEGT. The V gene lost 2 bases and the J gene lost 2 bases, with 16 bases spanning the gap. The CDR3 consists of 17 residues.

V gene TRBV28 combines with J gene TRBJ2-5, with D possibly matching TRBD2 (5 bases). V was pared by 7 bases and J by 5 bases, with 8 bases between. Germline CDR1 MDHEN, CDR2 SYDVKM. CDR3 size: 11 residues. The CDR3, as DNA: TGTGCCAGCACCGGGATGGAGACCCAGTACTTC. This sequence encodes CASTGMETQYF.

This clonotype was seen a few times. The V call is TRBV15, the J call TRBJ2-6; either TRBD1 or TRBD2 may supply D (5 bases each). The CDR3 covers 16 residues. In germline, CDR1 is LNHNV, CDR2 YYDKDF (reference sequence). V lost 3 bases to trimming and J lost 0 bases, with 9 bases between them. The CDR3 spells CATSRGRFSGANVLTF. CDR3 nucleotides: TGTGCCACCAGCAGGGGACGGTTCTCTGGGGCCAACGTCCTGACTTTC.

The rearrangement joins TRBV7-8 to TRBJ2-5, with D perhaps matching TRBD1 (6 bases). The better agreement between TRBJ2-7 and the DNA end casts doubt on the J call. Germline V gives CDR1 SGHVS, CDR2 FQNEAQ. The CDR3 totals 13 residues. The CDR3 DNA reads TGTGCCAGCAGCAATGGACAGAGCGACGAGCAGTACTTC. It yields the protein CASSNGQSDEQYF.

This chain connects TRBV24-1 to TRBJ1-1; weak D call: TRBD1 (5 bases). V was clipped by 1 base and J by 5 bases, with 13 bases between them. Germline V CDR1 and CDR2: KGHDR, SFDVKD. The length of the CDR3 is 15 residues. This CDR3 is CATSDFGTEPTEAFF. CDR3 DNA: TGTGCCACCAGTGATTTCGGGACGGAGCCGACTGAAGCTTTCTTT.

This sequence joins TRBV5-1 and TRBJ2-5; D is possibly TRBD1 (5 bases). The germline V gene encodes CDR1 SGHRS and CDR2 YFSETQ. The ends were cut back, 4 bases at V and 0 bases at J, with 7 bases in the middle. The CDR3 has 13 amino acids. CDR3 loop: CASSKDNQETQYF. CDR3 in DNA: TGCGCCAGCAGCAAGGACAACCAAGAGACCCAGTACTTC.

CDR3 nucleotide sequence: TGTGCCAGCAGTCCCCCGGGACAGAGAGGTGAAGCTTTCTTT. Translation: CASSPPGQRGEAFF. J is TRBJ1-1 and V is TRBV27; TRBD1 matches at 7 bases. The V and J ends lost 5 bases and 7 bases, in that order; junction bases with no gene match: 10. The germline V gene encodes CDR1 MNHEY and CDR2 SMNVEV (reference sequence). The CDR3 has 14 residues.

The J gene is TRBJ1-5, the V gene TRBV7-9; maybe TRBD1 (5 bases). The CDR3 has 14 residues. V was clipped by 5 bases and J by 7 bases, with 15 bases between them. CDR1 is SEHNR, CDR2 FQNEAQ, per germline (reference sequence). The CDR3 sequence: CASSPSGDGQPQHF. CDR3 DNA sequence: TGTGCCAGCAGCCCTAGTGGGGACGGCCAGCCCCAGCATTTT.

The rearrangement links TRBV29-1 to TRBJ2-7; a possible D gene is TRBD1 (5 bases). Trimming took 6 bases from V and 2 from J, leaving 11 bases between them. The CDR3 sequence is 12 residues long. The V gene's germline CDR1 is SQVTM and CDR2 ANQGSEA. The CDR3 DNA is TGCAGCGTGACCCAGGGTCCCTACGAGCAGTACTTC. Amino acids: CSVTQGPYEQYF.

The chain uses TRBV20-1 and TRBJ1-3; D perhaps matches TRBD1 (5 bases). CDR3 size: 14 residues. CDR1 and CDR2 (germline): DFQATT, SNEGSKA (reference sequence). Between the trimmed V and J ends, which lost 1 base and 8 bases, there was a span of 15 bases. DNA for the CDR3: TGCAGTGCTAGAGGTGGGGGGGGGAGGGACACCATATATTTT. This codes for CSARGGGGRDTIYF.

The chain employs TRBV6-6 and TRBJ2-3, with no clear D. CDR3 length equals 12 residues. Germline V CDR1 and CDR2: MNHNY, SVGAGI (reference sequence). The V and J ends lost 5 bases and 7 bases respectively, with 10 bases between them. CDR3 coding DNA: TGTGCCAGCAGTCCTTCGCGGAATACGCAGTATTTT. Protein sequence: CASSPSRNTQYF.

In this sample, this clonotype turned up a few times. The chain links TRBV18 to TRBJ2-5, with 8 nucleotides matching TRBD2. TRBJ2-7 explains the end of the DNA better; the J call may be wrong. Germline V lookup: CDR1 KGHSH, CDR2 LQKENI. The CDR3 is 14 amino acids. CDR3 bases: TGTGCCAGCTCACCCCGGGAGGGGACCAACGAGCAGTACTTC. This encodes CASSPREGTNEQYF.

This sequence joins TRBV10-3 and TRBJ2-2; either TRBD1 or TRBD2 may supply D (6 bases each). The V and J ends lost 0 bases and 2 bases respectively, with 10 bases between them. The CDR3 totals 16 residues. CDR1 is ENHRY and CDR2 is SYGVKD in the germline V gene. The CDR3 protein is CAISESRDTNTGELFF. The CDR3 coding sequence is TGTGCCATCAGTGAGTCGCGGGACACCAACACCGGGGAGCTGTTTTTT.

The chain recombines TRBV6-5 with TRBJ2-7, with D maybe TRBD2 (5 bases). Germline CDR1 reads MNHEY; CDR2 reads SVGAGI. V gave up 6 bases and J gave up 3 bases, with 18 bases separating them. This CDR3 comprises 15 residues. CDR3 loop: CASSLMAGKNYEQYF. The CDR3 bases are TGTGCCAGCAGCCTAATGGCCGGGAAGAACTACGAGCAGTACTTC.

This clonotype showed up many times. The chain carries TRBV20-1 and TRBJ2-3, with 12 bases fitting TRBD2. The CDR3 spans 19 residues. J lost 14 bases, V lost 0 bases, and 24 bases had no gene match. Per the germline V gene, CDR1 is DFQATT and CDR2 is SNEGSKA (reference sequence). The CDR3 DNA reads TGCAGTGCTAGAGATCCTAGCGGGAGGGCCTATGACGGGCACAGAGACGCGTATTTT. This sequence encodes CSARDPSGRAYDGHRDAYF.

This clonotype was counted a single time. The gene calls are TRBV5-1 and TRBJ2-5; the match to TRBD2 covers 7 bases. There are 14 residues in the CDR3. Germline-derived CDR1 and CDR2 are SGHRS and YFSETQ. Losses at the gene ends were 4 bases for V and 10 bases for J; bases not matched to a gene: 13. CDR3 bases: TGCGCCAGCAGCATCGATCCTCTCCGGGACTACCAGTACTTC. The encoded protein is CASSIDPLRDYQYF.

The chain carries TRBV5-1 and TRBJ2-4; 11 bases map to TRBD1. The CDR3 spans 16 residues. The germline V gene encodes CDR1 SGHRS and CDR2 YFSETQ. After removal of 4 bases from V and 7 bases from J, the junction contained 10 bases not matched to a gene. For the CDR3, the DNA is TGCGCCAGCAGCAGGGAGGGGACAGGGGGTCATAACATTCAGTACTTC. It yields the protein CASSREGTGGHNIQYF.

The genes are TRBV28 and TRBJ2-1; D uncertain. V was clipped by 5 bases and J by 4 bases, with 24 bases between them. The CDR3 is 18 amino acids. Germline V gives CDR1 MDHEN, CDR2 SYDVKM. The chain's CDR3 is CASSPPPRPRLGYNEQFF. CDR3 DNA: TGTGCCAGCAGTCCGCCCCCACGACCGAGATTGGGATACAATGAGCAGTTCTTC.

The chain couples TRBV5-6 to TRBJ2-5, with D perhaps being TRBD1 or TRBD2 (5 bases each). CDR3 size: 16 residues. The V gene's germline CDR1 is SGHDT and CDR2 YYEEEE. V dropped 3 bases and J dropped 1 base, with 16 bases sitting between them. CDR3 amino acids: CASSSPRGPTQETQYF. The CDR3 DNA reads TGTGCCAGCAGCTCTCCTCGGGGACCGACCCAAGAGACCCAGTACTTC.

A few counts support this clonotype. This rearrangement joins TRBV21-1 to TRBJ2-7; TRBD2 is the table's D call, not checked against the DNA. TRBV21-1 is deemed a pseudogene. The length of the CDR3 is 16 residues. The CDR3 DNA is TGTGCCAGCAGCTCGCCAACGGGCCGTAGCTCCTACGAGCAGTACTTC. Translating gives CASSSPTGRSSYEQYF.